The present entry profiles one T cell receptor beta chain with its context. Antigen specificity is unknown. Trimming stripped 1 base from V and 4 bases from J, with 14 bases between. CDR1 MNHEY and CDR2 SMNVEV come from the germline V gene (reference sequence). The CDR3 is 15 residues long. Sequencing was performed with immunoSEQ multiplex PCR; in TCRdb, only in-frame clones are kept and a portion is missing. The profile covers 120,000 to 150,000 clones, with about 93% appearing a single time and 1.9% taken by the ten largest. This entry comes from a study of T cell responses to AZD1222 COVID-19 vaccine. Study-wide findings and caveats: No repertoire was sampled before or during the peak T cell response, only after it. Nearly half of spike-specific TCRs reportedly go after variant regions that carry no mutations. Vaccination with two AZD1222 doses was followed by a rise in Spike-specific TCR breadth and depth. Donors, mostly white British, included more females; clonal diversity was possibly underestimated.

This clonotype was obtained from an adult in good health. The V gene is TRBV27, the J gene TRBJ2-7, with D maybe TRBD1 (6 bases). The input for sequencing was peripheral blood, taken on day 0 of AZD1222 vaccination. The CDR3 protein is CASSLYQGPAYEQYF. The CDR3 nucleotides read TGTGCCAGCAGTTTATATCAGGGGCCGGCGTACGAGCAGTACTTC.